The rows below give T cell receptor beta chains drawn from one sample of a study of beta chain features in type 1 diabetes. Only in-frame clones appear in the TCRdb table, and some are missing; sequencing was by immunoSEQ multiplex PCR. In the table there are 350,000 to 450,000 clones, about 15% of which are singletons. The source material was naive CD4+ T cells from blood. All receptors derive from a woman between 18 and 29 years old in good health. Each CDR3 is given with its conserved first and last residue. The D gene is left open where the match is weak. Size tells how often a clone was seen (once, few, many) or the class of an expanded clone, and some rows leave it out.

CDR3: CASSPTRGNEQYF
DNA: TGTGCCAGCAGCCCAACCCGGGGTAACGAGCAGTACTTC
J: TRBJ2-7
size: NA
D: NA
V: TRBV16

CDR3: CAGLIAGATGELFF
DNA: TGTGCCGGACTAATAGCGGGAGCCACCGGGGAGCTGTTTTTT
J: TRBJ2-2
size: NA
D: TRBD2
V: TRBV30

CDR3: CASSTGLAANTGELFF
DNA: TGTGCCAGTAGTACCGGACTAGCGGCAAACACCGGGGAGCTGTTTTTT
J: TRBJ2-2
size: NA
D: TRBD2
V: TRBV19

CDR3: CASSLEVRTGELFF
DNA: TGTGCCAGCAGCTTGGAGGTCCGAACCGGGGAGCTGTTTTTT
J: TRBJ2-2
size: NA
D: NA
V: TRBV7-9

CDR3: CASIRGGTGTEAFF
DNA: TGTGCCAGCATAAGGGGGGGCACGGGCACTGAAGCTTTCTTT
J: TRBJ1-1
size: NA
D: NA
V: TRBV6-5

CDR3: CASSLASGGTEKLFF
DNA: TGTGCCAGCAGCTTAGCGTCGGGGGGGACCGAAAAACTGTTTTTT
J: TRBJ1-4
size: NA
D: NA
V: TRBV7-9

CDR3: CSVEDDSEQYF
DNA: TGCAGCGTTGAAGACGACAGCGAGCAGTACTTC
J: TRBJ2-7
size: few
D: NA
V: TRBV29-1

CDR3: CASSPGTGGVPVDGYTF
DNA: TGCGCCAGCAGCCCCGGGACAGGGGGCGTCCCGGTAGATGGCTACACCTTC
J: TRBJ1-2
size: NA
D: TRBD1
V: TRBV5-1

CDR3: CASSARTGGWQYF
DNA: TGTGCCAGCAGCGCCCGGACAGGCGGTTGGCAGTACTTC
J: TRBJ2-7
size: few
D: TRBD1
V: TRBV9

CDR3: CASSYGLEKYEQYF
DNA: TGTGCCAGCAGTTATGGACTAGAGAAATACGAGCAGTACTTC
J: TRBJ2-7
size: NA
D: TRBD2
V: TRBV6-6

CDR3: CASSLERRTPYEQYF
DNA: TGTGCCAGCAGCTTAGAGCGCAGAACCCCCTACGAGCAGTACTTC
J: TRBJ2-7
size: NA
D: NA
V: TRBV7-2

CDR3: CASSYWANRDTEAFF
DNA: TGTGCCAGCAGTTACTGGGCGAACAGAGACACTGAAGCTTTCTTT
J: TRBJ1-1
size: few
D: NA
V: TRBV6-5

CDR3: CSVQPTGNQPQHF
DNA: TGCAGCGTTCAACCCACGGGGAATCAGCCCCAGCATTTT
J: TRBJ1-5
size: NA
D: NA
V: TRBV29-1

CDR3: CASSSRGDNEQFF
DNA: TGTGCTAGCAGCTCACGGGGTGACAATGAGCAGTTCTTC
J: TRBJ2-1
size: NA
D: NA
V: TRBV7-7

CDR3: CASRRGQTSGANVLTF
DNA: TGTGCCAGTAGACGAGGACAGACCTCTGGGGCCAACGTCCTGACTTTC
J: TRBJ2-6
size: few
D: NA
V: TRBV19

CDR3: CASSQESGRAYNEQFF
DNA: TGCGCCAGCAGCCAAGAAAGCGGGAGGGCCTACAATGAGCAGTTCTTC
J: TRBJ2-1
size: NA
D: TRBD2
V: TRBV4-3

CDR3: CASSPRTSGSETQYF
DNA: TGTGCCAGCAGCCCACGGACTAGCGGGAGCGAGACCCAGTACTTC
J: TRBJ2-5
size: NA
D: TRBD2
V: TRBV7-2

CDR3: CASSSGLAGGLAKNIQYF
DNA: TGCGCCAGCAGCTCCGGACTAGCGGGAGGCCTAGCCAAAAACATTCAGTACTTC
J: TRBJ2-4
size: NA
D: TRBD2
V: TRBV5-1

CDR3: CASSPLAGWETQYF
DNA: TGTGCCAGCAGCCCGCTAGCGGGATGGGAGACCCAGTACTTC
J: TRBJ2-5
size: few
D: TRBD2
V: TRBV5-6

CDR3: CASSSATGEGGYYGYTF
DNA: TGTGCCAGTAGTTCTGCCACAGGGGAAGGAGGGTACTATGGCTACACCTTC
J: TRBJ1-2
size: few
D: TRBD1
V: TRBV19

CDR3: CASSHNPGLAGEGADTQYF
DNA: TGTGCCAGCAGCCATAACCCGGGACTAGCGGGAGAGGGGGCAGATACGCAGTATTTT
J: TRBJ2-3
size: few
D: TRBD2
V: TRBV4-2

CDR3: CAWRTPGQNEKLFF
DNA: TGTGCCTGGAGAACGCCGGGACAGAATGAAAAACTGTTTTTT
J: TRBJ1-4
size: NA
D: TRBD1
V: TRBV30

CDR3: CASSSTGNTEAFF
DNA: TGTGCCAGCAGCTCCACCGGGAACACTGAAGCTTTCTTT
J: TRBJ1-1
size: few
D: NA
V: TRBV7-3

CDR3: CASSFTSGRGGNIQYF
DNA: TGTGCCAGCAGCTTTACTAGCGGGAGAGGGGGAAACATTCAGTACTTC
J: TRBJ2-4
size: NA
D: TRBD2
V: TRBV14

CDR3: CSVWGDRAYEQYF
DNA: TGCAGCGTTTGGGGGGATCGGGCCTACGAGCAGTACTTC
J: TRBJ2-7
size: NA
D: NA
V: TRBV29-1

CDR3: CASSQPGQSYEQYF
DNA: TGTGCCAGTAGTCAACCGGGACAGTCCTACGAGCAGTACTTC
J: TRBJ2-7
size: NA
D: TRBD1
V: TRBV19

CDR3: CASSLYGGYGYTF
DNA: TGTGCCAGCAGTTTATACGGCGGATATGGCTACACCTTC
J: TRBJ1-2
size: few
D: NA
V: TRBV27

CDR3: CASSRGQGDEQYF
DNA: TGTGCCAGCAGCCGCGGACAGGGGGACGAGCAGTACTTC
J: TRBJ2-7
size: NA
D: TRBD1
V: TRBV6-6